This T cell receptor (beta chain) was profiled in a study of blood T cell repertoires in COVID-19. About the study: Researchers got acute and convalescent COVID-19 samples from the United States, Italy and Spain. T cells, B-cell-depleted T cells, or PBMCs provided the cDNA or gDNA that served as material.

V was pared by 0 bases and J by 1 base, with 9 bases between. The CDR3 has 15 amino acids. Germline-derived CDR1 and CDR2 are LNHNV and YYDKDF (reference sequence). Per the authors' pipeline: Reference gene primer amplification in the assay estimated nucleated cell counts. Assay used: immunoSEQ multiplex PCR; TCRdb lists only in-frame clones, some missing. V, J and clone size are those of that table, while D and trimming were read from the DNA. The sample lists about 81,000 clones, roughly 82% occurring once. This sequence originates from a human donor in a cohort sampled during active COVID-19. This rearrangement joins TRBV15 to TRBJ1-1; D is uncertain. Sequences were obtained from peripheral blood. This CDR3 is CATSRDRPSNTEAFF. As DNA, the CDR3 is TGTGCCACCAGCAGAGACAGGCCCTCGAACACTGAAGCTTTCTTT.